This TCR beta chain was found in a study of brain T cells in children with intractable seizures. As for this clone: Its target is unknown.

Surgery cases with the highest brain T cell transcript signatures were chosen for sequencing. Before surgery, patients took at least one anti-epileptic drug. Sequenced by immunoSEQ multiplex PCR; TCRdb stores in-frame clones only, minus some. The sample holds 62,000 or so clones; roughly 95% are singletons and the top ten take around 0.4%. Broader study findings: Clones missing pre-surgery may reflect undersampling of that blood sample. HCMV serostatus was not known, and viral specificity came from CDR3 similarity only.

V was shortened by 0 bases and J by 7 bases, with 13 bases between the two germline ends. This CDR3 spans 14 amino acids. Germline assignment: CDR1 MGHRA and CDR2 YSYEKL. The sequence came from a boy less than two years old with focal cortical dysplasia and intractable seizures. The chain uses TRBV4-1 and TRBJ2-7, with no clear D. The specimen was peripheral blood, collected at surgery. CDR3 nucleotides: TGCGCCAGCAGCCAAGATAAACCCCCCGGGGAGCAGTACTTC. Its protein product is CASSQDKPPGEQYF.